This T cell receptor (beta chain) was found in a study of immune heterogeneity within non-small cell lung tumors. Study details: With respect to histology, the tumors encompassed several squamous cell carcinomas, around 11 non-squamous carcinomas and 1 not otherwise specified.

Overall study findings and caveats: High-frequency T-cell receptor beta clonotypes were largely distinct between individual patients.

Per the germline V gene, CDR1 is DFQATT and CDR2 is SNEGSKA (reference sequence). This CDR3 region has 15 residues. V shed 0 bases and J shed 5 bases, with 13 bases lying between them. Bulk tumor genomic DNA served as template, at 600 ng per sample. Taken during surgery, several biopsies per primary tumor were spaced as far apart as possible within the tumor mass. It was patients with untreated, newly diagnosed non-small cell lung cancer who underwent curative surgery. TCR beta CDR3 was amplified by multiplex PCR using 32 V and 13 J primers. TCRdb independently ran MiXCR on the multiplex PCR reads; one entry per CDR3 protein. This table holds about 15,000 distinct CDR3 sequences, 25% to 35% found once. In this sample, this clonotype turned up a few times. Its antigen is not known.

The rearrangement joins TRBV20-1 to TRBJ1-4, with TRBD1 as a possible D gene (5 bases). This sequence was found in a man aged 35 to 55 with non-small cell lung cancer. The sequencing sample was made of lung tumor tissue. The CDR3 protein is CSARDFQGFNEKLFF. Here the CDR3 DNA reads TGCAGTGCTAGAGATTTTCAGGGTTTCAATGAAAAACTGTTTTTT.